The source of this TCR beta chain is a study of patients and donors after allogeneic stem cell transplantation. One entry per CDR3 protein, called by TCRdb with MiXCR from the RT-PCR reads. The sample has about 960,000 distinct CDR3 sequences; roughly 18% are singletons. V lost 6 bases to trimming and J lost 0 bases; unmatched junction nucleotides: 9. This CDR3 has 17 amino acids. The clonotype comes from a human donor who was either an allogeneic HSCT recipient or a stem cell or donor lymphocyte infusion donor (not recorded which). It is not recorded whose cells these are; they may come from a transplant donor. The sample taken for sequencing was blood, either unsorted or a sorted T cell fraction (not recorded which). The chain links TRBV12-3 or TRBV12-4 to TRBJ1-5; TRBD1 agrees at 9 bases. The CDR3 loop is CASRRDRGTDSNQPQHF. The DNA of the CDR3 is TGTGCCAGCAGACGAGACAGGGGGACAGATAGCAATCAGCCCCAGCATTTT.